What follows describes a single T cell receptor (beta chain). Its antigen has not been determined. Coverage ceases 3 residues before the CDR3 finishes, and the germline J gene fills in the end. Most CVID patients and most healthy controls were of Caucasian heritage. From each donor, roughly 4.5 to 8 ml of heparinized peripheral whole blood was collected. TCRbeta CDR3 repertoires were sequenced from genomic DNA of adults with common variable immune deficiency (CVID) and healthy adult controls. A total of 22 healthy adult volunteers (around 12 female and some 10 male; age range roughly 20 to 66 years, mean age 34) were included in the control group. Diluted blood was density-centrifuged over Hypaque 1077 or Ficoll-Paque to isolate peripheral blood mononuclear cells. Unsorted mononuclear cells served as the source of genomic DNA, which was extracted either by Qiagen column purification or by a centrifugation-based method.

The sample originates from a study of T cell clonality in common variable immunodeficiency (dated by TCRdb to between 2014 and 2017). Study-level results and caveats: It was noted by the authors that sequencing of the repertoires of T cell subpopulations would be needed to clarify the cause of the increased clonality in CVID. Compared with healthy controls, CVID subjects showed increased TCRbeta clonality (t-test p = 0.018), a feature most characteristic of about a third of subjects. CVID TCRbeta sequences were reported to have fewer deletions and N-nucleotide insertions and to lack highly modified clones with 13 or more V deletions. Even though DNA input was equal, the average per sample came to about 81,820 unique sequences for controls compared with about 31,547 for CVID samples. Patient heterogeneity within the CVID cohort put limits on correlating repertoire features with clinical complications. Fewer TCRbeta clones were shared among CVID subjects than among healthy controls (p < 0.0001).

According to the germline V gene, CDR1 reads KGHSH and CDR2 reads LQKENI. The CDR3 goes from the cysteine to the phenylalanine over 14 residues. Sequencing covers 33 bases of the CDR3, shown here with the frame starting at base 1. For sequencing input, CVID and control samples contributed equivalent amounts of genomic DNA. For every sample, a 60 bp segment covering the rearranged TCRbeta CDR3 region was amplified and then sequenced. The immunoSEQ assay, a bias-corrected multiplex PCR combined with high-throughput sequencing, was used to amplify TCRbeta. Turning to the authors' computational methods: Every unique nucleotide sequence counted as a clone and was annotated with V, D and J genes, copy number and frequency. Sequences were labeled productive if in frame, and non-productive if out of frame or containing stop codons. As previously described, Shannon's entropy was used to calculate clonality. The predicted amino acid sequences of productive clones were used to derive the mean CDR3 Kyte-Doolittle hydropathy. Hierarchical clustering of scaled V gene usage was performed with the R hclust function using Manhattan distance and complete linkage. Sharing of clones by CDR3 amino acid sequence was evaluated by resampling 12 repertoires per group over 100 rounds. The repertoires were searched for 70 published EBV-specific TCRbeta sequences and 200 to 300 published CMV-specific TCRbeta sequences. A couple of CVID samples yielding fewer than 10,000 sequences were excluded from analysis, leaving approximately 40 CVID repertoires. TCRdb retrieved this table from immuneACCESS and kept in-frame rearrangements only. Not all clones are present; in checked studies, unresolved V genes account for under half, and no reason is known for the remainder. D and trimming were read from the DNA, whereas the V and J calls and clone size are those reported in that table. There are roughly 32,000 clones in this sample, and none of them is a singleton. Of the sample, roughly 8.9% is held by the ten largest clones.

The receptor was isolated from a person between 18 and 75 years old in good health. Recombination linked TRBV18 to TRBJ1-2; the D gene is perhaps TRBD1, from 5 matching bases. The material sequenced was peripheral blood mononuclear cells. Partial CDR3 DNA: TGTGCCAGCTCACCAGGGGCCGTTGGGAATGAC. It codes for CASSPGAVGND. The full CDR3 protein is CASSPGAVGNDYTF. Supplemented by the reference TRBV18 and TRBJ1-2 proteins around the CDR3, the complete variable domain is NAGVMQNPRHLVRRRGQEARLRCSPMKGHSHVYWYRQLPEEGLKFMVYLQKENIIDESGMPKERFSAEFPKEGPSILRIQQVVRGDSAAYFCASSPGAVGNDYTFGSGTRLTVV.